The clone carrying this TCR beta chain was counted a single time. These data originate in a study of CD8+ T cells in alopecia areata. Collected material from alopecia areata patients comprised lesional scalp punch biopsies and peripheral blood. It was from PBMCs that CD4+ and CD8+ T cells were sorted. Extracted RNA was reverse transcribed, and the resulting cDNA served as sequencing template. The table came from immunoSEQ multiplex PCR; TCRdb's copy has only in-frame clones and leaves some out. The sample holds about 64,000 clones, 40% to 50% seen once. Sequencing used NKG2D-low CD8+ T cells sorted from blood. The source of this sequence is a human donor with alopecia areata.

The CDR3 coding sequence is TGTGCCAGCAGCTCAGGTCTAGGCTACACCTTC. Translation gives CASSSGLGYTF. The rearrangement links TRBV27 to TRBJ1-2; no firm D call. This CDR3 comprises 11 residues. Germline CDR1 MNHEY, CDR2 SMNVEV (reference sequence). V lost 6 bases and J 8 bases, leaving 10 bases between the germline ends.